A selection of T cell receptor beta chains follows, all from one sample in a study of control samples from healthy donors and cancer patients. Libraries were prepared by immunoSEQ multiplex PCR; TCRdb keeps only in-frame clonotypes and omits some of them. The data show approximately 150,000 clones, under 96% seen once. Material: blood. The receptors derive from a woman in her twenties or thirties in good health. CDR3s include the opening cysteine and the closing phenylalanine or tryptophan. A D gene is named only where the DNA matches it firmly. Clone size is given for some rows only: seen once, a few or many times, or a class if the clone is expanded.

d_call,clone_size,j_call,v_call,cdr3_nt,cdr3_aa
TRBD1,NA,TRBJ1-5,TRBV6-5,TGTGCCAGCAGACTACGGGACAGGGGCAATCAGCCCCAGCATTTT,CASRLRDRGNQPQHF
NA,NA,TRBJ2-7,TRBV20-1,TGCAGTGCTACCCTCTCCTACGAGCAGTACTTC,CSATLSYEQYF
NA,NA,TRBJ1-2,TRBV25-1,TGTGCCAGCAAACCGGGGGGGTCTAACTATGGCTACACCTTC,CASKPGGSNYGYTF
TRBD2,NA,TRBJ2-3,TRBV3-1/TRBV3-2,TGTGCCAGCAGCCAAGATCGGGCTAGCGGGAAGCAATGGGATACGCAGTATTTT,CASSQDRASGKQWDTQYF
NA,NA,TRBJ1-5,TRBV19,TGTGCCAGCCGCGGACAGCTACATCAGCCCCAGCATTTT,CASRGQLHQPQHF
NA,NA,TRBJ2-2,TRBV5-8,TGTGCCAGCAGCTTGAACAGGGCCGGGGAGCTGTTTTTT,CASSLNRAGELFF
NA,NA,TRBJ1-1,TRBV30,TGTGCCTGGAGTGTACGGGTGTGGGTTGACACTGAAGCTTTCTTT,CAWSVRVWVDTEAFF
NA,NA,TRBJ2-3,TRBV18,TGTGCCAGCTCACCACCGTTCCCAGCGTGGGGCACAGATACGCAGTATTTT,CASSPPFPAWGTDTQYF
NA,NA,TRBJ1-6,TRBV19,TGTGCCAGTAGTATTCTGACAGGAGGGAATTCACCCCTCCACTTT,CASSILTGGNSPLHF
NA,NA,TRBJ1-1,TRBV27,TGTGCCAGCAGCTTAGGTAGGGGTACTGAAGCTTTCTTT,CASSLGRGTEAFF
NA,once,TRBJ2-7,TRBV28,TGTGCCAGCAGTTTACCCGGACAGTCCAGTTGGGAGCAGTACTTC,CASSLPGQSSWEQYF
NA,NA,TRBJ1-2,TRBV5-1,TGCGCCAGCAGCGGGGTTTGGGACACCGTTGATGGCTACACCTTC,CASSGVWDTVDGYTF
NA,few,TRBJ1-6,TRBV11-2,TGTGCCAGCAGCCATCAACGGCAGGCTAATTCACCCCTCCACTTT,CASSHQRQANSPLHF
NA,NA,TRBJ2-5,TRBV6-6,TGTGCCACAGGTGGGGAAGGGACCCAGTACTTC,CATGGEGTQYF
NA,NA,TRBJ2-7,TRBV19,TGTGCCAGTAGTATCCAGACCGGGAAGTACGAGCAGTACTTC,CASSIQTGKYEQYF
TRBD2,NA,TRBJ2-7,TRBV18,TGTGCCAGCTCACCGACTAGCGGGGGAGCTACGGAGCAGTACTTC,CASSPTSGGATEQYF
TRBD1,NA,TRBJ2-7,TRBV6-2/TRBV6-3,TGTGCCAGCAGTTACGGACAGGGGGCTAGCGAGCAGTACTTC,CASSYGQGASEQYF
NA,few,TRBJ2-7,TRBV28,TGTGCCAGCAGTATGGCTTTTTACGAGCAGTACTTC,CASSMAFYEQYF
TRBD2,once,TRBJ2-5,TRBV2,TGTGCCAGCAGTAGTCCGGGACTAGCGCATACCAGGTGGTACTTC,CASSSPGLAHTRWYF
NA,NA,TRBJ1-4,TRBV28,TGTGCCAGCAGTTTATTCGGGGGCAGGGATGAAAAACTGTTTTTT,CASSLFGGRDEKLFF
NA,NA,TRBJ2-1,TRBV4-2,TGTGCCAGCAGCCAAGAAACGGGGGGCTCGGATGAGCAGTTCTTC,CASSQETGGSDEQFF
NA,NA,TRBJ1-4,TRBV3-1/TRBV3-2,TGTGCCAGCAGCCCGACAGGCACGGAGTTATATAATGAAAAACTGTTTTTT,CASSPTGTELYNEKLFF
NA,NA,TRBJ2-1,TRBV27,TGTGCCAGCAGTTTAAGGCGATACAATGAGCAGTTCTTC,CASSLRRYNEQFF
NA,NA,TRBJ1-5,TRBV2,TGTGCCAGCAGTGATCTCCAGGGTAGTCAGCCCCAGCATTTT,CASSDLQGSQPQHF
NA,NA,TRBJ1-1,TRBV5-1,TGCGCCAGCAGCTCAAACACTGAAGCTTTCTTT,CASSSNTEAFF
NA,NA,TRBJ2-3,TRBV28,TGTGCCAGCAGCCTGCCCCCCACCGATACGCAGTATTTT,CASSLPPTDTQYF
TRBD1,NA,TRBJ1-6,TRBV4-1,TGCGCCAGCAGCCGGACAACCCGACAGGGTGGCGGGTCCTATAATTCACCCCTCCACTTT,CASSRTTRQGGGSYNSPLHF
TRBD1,NA,TRBJ2-7,TRBV19,TGTGCCAGCATAGGGACAGGAGGCTCCTACGAGCAGTACTTC,CASIGTGGSYEQYF
NA,NA,TRBJ1-6,TRBV16,TGTGCCAGCAGCCAATTGGGGGGGAATTCACCCCTCCACTTT,CASSQLGGNSPLHF
NA,NA,TRBJ1-4,TRBV5-1,TGCGCCAGTGGGATGAGGGGACGCTCGGACGAAAAACTGTTTTTT,CASGMRGRSDEKLFF
NA,NA,TRBJ1-2,TRBV9,TGTGCCAGCAGCGTAGGGGTCGGGCAGCAAAACTATGGCTACACCTTC,CASSVGVGQQNYGYTF
NA,NA,TRBJ1-2,TRBV3-1/TRBV3-2,TGTGCCAGCAGCCAAGGAGATGGCTACACCTTC,CASSQGDGYTF
NA,NA,TRBJ2-3,TRBV27,TGTGCCAGCAGTTTAACTTGGGTTTCAGGCACAGATACGCAGTATTTT,CASSLTWVSGTDTQYF
TRBD1,NA,TRBJ1-6,TRBV7-8,TGTGCCAGCAGCTTACGCGGGACAGCGGTTAATTCACCCCTCCACTTT,CASSLRGTAVNSPLHF
TRBD1,once,TRBJ2-6,TRBV4-1,TGCGCCAGCAGCCAAGACAGGGGGTTTGGGGCCAACGTCCTGACTTTC,CASSQDRGFGANVLTF
NA,NA,TRBJ2-2,TRBV7-6,TGTGCCAGCAGCTTAGCAGGAGGGAGGTCTGGCACCGGGGAGCTGTTTTTT,CASSLAGGRSGTGELFF
NA,NA,TRBJ1-1,TRBV19,TGTGCCAGTAGTATAGATCACAAGAACACTGAAGCTTTCTTT,CASSIDHKNTEAFF
NA,NA,TRBJ1-1,TRBV5-4,TGTGCCAGCTCCACCGGGTTTAGTGAAGCTTTCTTT,CASSTGFSEAFF
TRBD1,few,TRBJ1-4,TRBV28,TGTGCCAGCAGTATACGTGGGACAGGGGGTGAAAAACTGTTTTTT,CASSIRGTGGEKLFF
TRBD2,NA,TRBJ2-1,TRBV5-1,TGCGCCAGCAGCTTGGACACTAGCGTGGCGTTCTTC,CASSLDTSVAFF
NA,NA,TRBJ1-1,TRBV6-5,TGTGCCAGCAACCAGAATATCGCTGAAGCTTTCTTT,CASNQNIAEAFF
TRBD1,NA,TRBJ2-7,TRBV5-1,TGCGCCAGCAGCCTGACAGGGGCTTCTTCGAACGAGCAGTACTTC,CASSLTGASSNEQYF
NA,once,TRBJ2-1,TRBV30,TGTGCCTGGAGTGTCGACGTTCCGAGTGGATACAATGAGCAGTTCTTC,CAWSVDVPSGYNEQFF
NA,NA,TRBJ1-6,TRBV19,TGTGCCAGTAGTGTTGTCGCGGATAATTCACCCCTCCACTTT,CASSVVADNSPLHF
NA,few,TRBJ1-5,TRBV12-3/TRBV12-4,TGTGCCAGCACCGGACGTAGCAATCAGCCCCAGCATTTT,CASTGRSNQPQHF
TRBD1,NA,TRBJ1-2,TRBV7-9,TGTGCCAGCAGCCACGACAGGGGGCTTTATGGCTACACCTTC,CASSHDRGLYGYTF
TRBD2,NA,TRBJ2-6,TRBV4-2,TGTGCCAGCAGCCAAGTTACTGGGACTAGTTTATCTGGGGCCAACGTCCTGACTTTC,CASSQVTGTSLSGANVLTF
NA,NA,TRBJ2-5,TRBV24-1,TGTGCCACCAGTGAATCCACCTCGGTAACCCAGTACTTC,CATSESTSVTQYF
NA,NA,TRBJ2-1,TRBV28,TGTGCCAGCAGCATAAGGGTCCTCGTGGAGCAGTTCTTC,CASSIRVLVEQFF
TRBD2,NA,TRBJ2-1,TRBV6-6,TGTGCCAGCAGTCGAGCCGTTCCGGGGGGGGCCAGGAATGAGCAGTTCTTC,CASSRAVPGGARNEQFF
TRBD1,NA,TRBJ2-1,TRBV4-1,TGCGCCAGCAGCCAAGTCCTGAGCCGGGACAGGGGGAATGAGCAGTTCTTC,CASSQVLSRDRGNEQFF
NA,NA,TRBJ1-1,TRBV28,TGTGCCAGCAGCAAAGAAGTATGGCAGATAAGCCCTGAAGCTTTCTTT,CASSKEVWQISPEAFF
TRBD1,NA,TRBJ1-1,TRBV27,TGTGCCAGCAGTCCGGACAGGGGCCCTGACACTGAAGCTTTCTTT,CASSPDRGPDTEAFF
NA,once,TRBJ1-4,TRBV11-2,TGTGCCAGCAGCCCCCGGGTCGGGCAGAATAATGAAAAACTGTTTTTT,CASSPRVGQNNEKLFF
NA,NA,TRBJ2-2,TRBV10-3,TGTGCCACCGGCCCTACGGGGCTTACCGGGGAGCTGTTTTTT,CATGPTGLTGELFF
TRBD1,NA,TRBJ1-6,TRBV10-3,TGTGCCGTGGCAGGGGGAGACAATTCACCCCTCCACTTT,CAVAGGDNSPLHF
NA,NA,TRBJ2-2,TRBV25-1,TGTGCCAGCCCGGACAGAGTCATGAACACCGGGGAGCTGTTTTTT,CASPDRVMNTGELFF
TRBD2,NA,TRBJ2-3,TRBV13,TGTGCCAGCACCCAGTCCGGACTAGCGGGGAACCTAGATACGCAGTATTTT,CASTQSGLAGNLDTQYF
NA,NA,TRBJ1-2,TRBV6-5,TGTGCCAGCAGTTACTCACAGGGATATGGCTACACCTTC,CASSYSQGYGYTF